Following are 30 T cell receptor beta chains from one sample sequenced in a study of T-cell memory formation after mild COVID-19. MiXCR was run by TCRdb on the 5' RACE reads, yielding one entry per CDR3 protein. The sample lists about 540,000 distinct CDR3 sequences, approximately 20% occurring once. The sequenced sample consisted of PBMCs or a T cell subset sorted from them (not recorded which). These TCRs come from an adult woman who had mild COVID-19 (a few samples of this study predate the infection). Cell type and time point are not known.

This clonotype occurred a few times. The CDR3 here is CASSFAPANTEAFF. The CDR3, as DNA: TGTGCCAGCAGCTTTGCCCCCGCGAACACTGAAGCTTTCTTT. The chain joins TRBV5-5 to TRBJ1-1; D not resolved. Between the trimmed V and J ends, which lost 2 bases and 1 base, there was a span of 9 bases. The CDR3 spans 14 residues. Germline V gene lookup returns CDR1 SGHKS and CDR2 YYEKEE (reference sequence).

The chain recombines TRBV19 with TRBJ2-5; tentative D call: TRBD1 (5 bases). V lost 4 bases and J 7 bases, leaving 13 bases between the germline ends. The CDR3 runs to 13 residues. Per the germline V gene, CDR1 is LNHDA and CDR2 is SQIVND (reference sequence). This CDR3 is CASSTDSSGTQYF. CDR3 nucleotides: TGTGCCAGTAGTACCGACAGTTCAGGGACCCAGTACTTC.

The V call is TRBV12-3 or TRBV12-4, the J call TRBJ2-5, with 8 bases identical to TRBD2. The V segment lost 3 bases and the J segment 5 bases; nucleotides outside the gene matches: 11. CDR3 length: 16 residues. CDR3 residues: CASSFRSAGEEETQYF. The CDR3 nucleotides are TGTGCCAGCAGTTTTCGGTCAGCGGGGGAGGAGGAGACCCAGTACTTC.

This rearrangement joins TRBV12-5 to TRBJ2-7; D is tentatively TRBD1 or TRBD2 (5 bases each). The germline V gene has CDR1 LGHNT and CDR2 FRNRAP. This CDR3 has 17 amino acids. The V end was cut by 2 bases, the J end by 0 bases, with 17 bases between. The CDR3 is CASGLSYVAGSSYEQYF. The CDR3 nucleotides are TGTGCTAGTGGTTTGAGCTATGTGGCAGGGAGCTCCTACGAGCAGTACTTC.

This clonotype was counted between two and nine times. The rearrangement joins TRBV15 to TRBJ1-1, with D maybe TRBD1 (5 bases). CDR3 length equals 13 residues. The V end lost 5 bases, the J end lost 0 bases, and 7 bases lay between the germline ends. CDR1 is LNHNV and CDR2 is YYDKDF in the germline V gene (reference sequence). The CDR3 loop is CATSEGMNTEAFF. CDR3 DNA: TGTGCCACCAGCGAGGGGATGAACACTGAAGCTTTCTTT.

This clonotype has a count of ten or more. The CDR3 nucleotides read TGCGCCAGCAGCTTGGCGGGAGTTTCTTCCTACAATGAGCAGTTCTTC. It is translated as CASSLAGVSSYNEQFF. The J gene is TRBJ2-1, the V gene TRBV5-1, with D maybe TRBD2 (6 bases). This CDR3 region has 16 residues. Germline CDR1 SGHRS, CDR2 YFSETQ. Deletions cut 0 bases from V and 1 base from J, with 11 bases between.

This clonotype has more than one count but fewer than ten. The chain joins TRBV11-1 to TRBJ2-2, with a possible D match to TRBD2 (5 bases). The V end lost 5 bases, the J end lost 5 bases, and 15 bases lay between the germline ends. Germline V gene data show CDR1 as SGHAT and CDR2 as FQDESV (reference sequence). The CDR3 contains 15 residues. The CDR3 here is CASSQQLGVTGELFF. CDR3 coding DNA: TGTGCCAGCAGCCAACAGCTCGGGGTGACCGGGGAGCTGTTTTTT. The variable domain in full, completed from reference TRBV11-1 and TRBJ2-2, reads EAEVAQSPRYKITEKSQAVAFWCDPISGHATLYWYRQILGQGPELLVQFQDESVVDDSQLPKDRFSAERLKGVDSTLKIQPAELGDSAMYLCASSQQLGVTGELFFGEGSRLTVL.

This clonotype has only a few counts. J is TRBJ2-7 and V is TRBV5-1, with a tentative D call TRBD1 (5 bases). Trimming took off 4 bases at V and 3 bases at J, with 11 bases between the two ends. Germline V CDR1 and CDR2: SGHRS, YFSETQ. The CDR3 has 13 amino acids. The CDR3 spells CASSPGFRYEQYF. The CDR3 DNA sequence: TGCGCCAGCAGCCCAGGGTTCCGCTACGAGCAGTACTTC. The full variable domain, with the rest looked up from reference TRBV5-1 and TRBJ2-7, is KAGVTQTPRYLIKTRGQQVTLSCSPISGHRSVSWYQQTPGQGLQFLFEYFSETQRNKGNFPGRFSGRQFSNSRSEMNVSTLELGDSALYLCASSPGFRYEQYFGPGTRLTVT.

This clonotype came up many times. This rearrangement joins TRBV9 to TRBJ2-2; TRBD1 might be the D (6 bases). The CDR3 is 15 amino acids. Trimming pared 4 bases from V and 1 base from J, leaving 11 bases between. CDR1 is SGDLS and CDR2 is YYNGEE in the germline V gene. The CDR3 sequence: CASSPLDRNTGELFF. In DNA, the CDR3 is TGTGCCAGCAGCCCCTTGGACAGGAACACCGGGGAGCTGTTTTTT. The variable domain in full, with the rest retrieved from reference TRBV9 and TRBJ2-2, is DSGVTQTPKHLITATGQRVTLRCSPRSGDLSVYWYQQSLDQGLQFLIQYYNGEERAKGNILERFSAQQFPDLHSELNLSSLELGDSALYFCASSPLDRNTGELFFGEGSRLTVL.

This chain joins TRBV6-2 or TRBV6-3 and TRBJ1-2; 7 bases are shared with TRBD1. There are 15 residues in the CDR3. Trimming cost V 5 bases and J 8 bases; bases outside gene matches: 14. Germline loops: CDR1 MNHEY, CDR2 SVGEGT. This chain's CDR3 is CASSQDRRLLGGYTF. The CDR3 bases are TGTGCCAGCAGTCAGGACAGGCGCCTCCTCGGGGGCTACACCTTC.

The CDR3 sequence: CASSWGTGSGNTIYF. The CDR3 DNA reads TGTGCCAGCAGCTGGGGGACGGGCTCTGGAAACACCATATATTTT. This chain links TRBV5-6 with TRBJ1-3, with D perhaps TRBD1 (5 bases). The CDR3 sequence is 15 residues long. Per germline, CDR1 SGHDT and CDR2 YYEEEE. Deletions cut 3 bases from V and 0 bases from J, with 10 bases between.

This clonotype occurred a few times. The V call is TRBV5-1, the J call TRBJ1-2; D is unresolved. This CDR3 comprises 15 residues. The germline V and J ends were trimmed by 4 bases and 6 bases, with 19 bases remaining between them. Germline CDR1 reads SGHRS; CDR2 reads YFSETQ. The CDR3 protein is CASSPQGASGNGYTF. The CDR3 nucleotides are TGCGCCAGCAGCCCTCAAGGTGCCAGCGGGAATGGCTACACCTTC.

This clonotype was seen ten or more times. The chain combines TRBV5-6 with TRBJ2-1, with TRBD2 matching over 12 bases. The CDR3 covers 15 residues. Germline assignment: CDR1 SGHDT and CDR2 YYEEEE. Losses at the gene ends were 10 bases for V and 5 bases for J; bases not matched to a gene: 10. The CDR3 loop reads CACSGTSGSNNEQFF. The CDR3 DNA follows: TGTGCCTGTTCCGGGACTAGCGGGTCCAACAATGAGCAGTTCTTC. Combining the CDR3 with reference TRBV5-6 and TRBJ2-1 gives the whole variable domain DAGVTQSPTHLIKTRGQQVTLRCSPKSGHDTVSWYQQALGQGPQFIFQYYEEEERQRGNFPDRFSGHQFPNYSSELNVNALLLGDSALYLCACSGTSGSNNEQFFGPGTRLTVL.

The chain joins TRBV4-2 to TRBJ2-1, with 7 bases aligning to TRBD1. The germline V gene encodes CDR1 LGHNA and CDR2 YNFKEQ. V was pared by 1 base and J by 13 bases, with 10 bases of the junction left unmatched. The CDR3 has 14 amino acids. CDR3: CASSQGETGWVQFF. Written as DNA, the CDR3 is TGTGCCAGCAGCCAAGGCGAGACAGGGTGGGTCCAGTTCTTC.

In its sample, this clonotype was seen many times. The genes are TRBV14 and TRBJ1-2; a possible D gene is TRBD1 (5 bases). V was trimmed by 4 bases and J by 8 bases, leaving 14 bases between them. Germline V gene sequence: CDR1 SGHDN, CDR2 FVKESK. The CDR3 length is 13 residues. In nucleotides, the CDR3 is TGTGCCAGCAGCCCCGGGGTTAGGGGCGGCTACACCTTC. This gives the protein CASSPGVRGGYTF. Full variable domain (missing parts from reference TRBV14 and TRBJ1-2): EAGVTQFPSHSVIEKGQTVTLRCDPISGHDNLYWYRRVMGKEIKFLLHFVKESKQDESGMPNNRFLAERTGGTYSTLKVQPAELEDSGVYFCASSPGVRGGYTFGSGTRLTVV.

This clonotype was found a few times. V usage is TRBV6-6 and J usage is TRBJ1-1; weak D call: TRBD1 (5 bases). From germline, CDR1 is MNHNY and CDR2 SVGAGI (reference sequence). CDR3 length equals 14 residues. Trimming left V 2 bases short and J 4 bases short, with 11 bases between. CDR3 sequence reads: CASSYKGFSTEAFF. Here the CDR3 DNA reads TGTGCCAGCAGTTACAAGGGGTTCAGCACTGAAGCTTTCTTT.

This clonotype was observed a few times. The chain has TRBV20-1 and TRBJ1-5; TRBD1 matches at 8 bases. Germline V gene lookup returns CDR1 DFQATT and CDR2 SNEGSKA (reference sequence). V lost 0 bases to trimming and J lost 9 bases; unmatched junction nucleotides: 13. The CDR3 contains 16 residues. Here the CDR3 reads CSARDREQGAGRPQHF. CDR3 nucleotides: TGCAGTGCTAGAGACAGGGAGCAGGGGGCGGGTAGGCCCCAGCATTTT.

The V call is TRBV24-1, the J call TRBJ2-3; TRBD1 agrees at 7 bases. The CDR3 loop spans 17 amino acids. The V gene end was trimmed by 0 bases and the J gene end by 1 base; junction bases not matched to a gene: 6. Germline loops: CDR1 KGHDR, CDR2 SFDVKD. CDR3 residues: CATSDLQGGSGTDTQYF. CDR3 sequence (DNA): TGTGCCACCAGTGATTTGCAAGGGGGCAGCGGCACAGATACGCAGTATTTT.

This clonotype was seen a handful of times. The V gene is TRBV2, the J gene TRBJ2-1; 9 nucleotides line up with TRBD2. Trimming cost V 5 bases and J 4 bases; bases outside gene matches: 0. CDR1 is SNHLY and CDR2 is FYNNEI in the germline V gene. The CDR3 is made up of 13 amino acids. In DNA form, the CDR3 reads TGTGCCAGCAGTAGCGGGAGGTACAATGAGCAGTTCTTC. Amino acid sequence: CASSSGRYNEQFF.

This clonotype was recorded at least ten times. The rearrangement joins TRBV7-3 to TRBJ2-1; 9 nucleotides align to TRBD2. Germline V gene data show CDR1 as SGHTA and CDR2 as FQGTGA. V trimming: 6 bases; J trimming: 5 bases; junction bases outside the gene matches: 5. This CDR3 has 14 residues. The CDR3 region has the DNA TGTGCCAGCAGTCCCGGGACTAGCAACAATGAGCAGTTCTTC. Amino acid sequence: CASSPGTSNNEQFF. Filled out from reference TRBV7-3 and TRBJ2-1, the complete variable domain reads GAGVSQTPSNKVTEKGKYVELRCDPISGHTALYWYRQSLGQGPEFLIYFQGTGAADDSGLPNDRFFAVRPEGSVSTLKIQRTERGDSAVYLCASSPGTSNNEQFFGPGTRLTVL.

To note about this clonotype: The junction and the germline gene differ at one end; a read error may be behind it. The chain recombines TRBV2 with TRBJ2-5; a possible D gene is TRBD2 (5 bases). Germline V gives CDR1 SNHLY, CDR2 FYNNEI. This CDR3 is built from 12 residues. CDR3 bases: TGTGCCAGCAGCCCAATTGGGGAGACCGTACTTTTC. This translates into CASSPIGETVLF.

The CDR3 nucleotides are TGTGCCACCAGTGTTAACACCGGGACAGGGCGCATATTTGAGCAGTTCTTC. Protein product: CATSVNTGTGRIFEQFF. The V call is TRBV24-1, the J call TRBJ2-1; 9 positions agree with TRBD1. After removal of 5 bases from V and 9 bases from J, the junction contained 16 bases not matched to a gene. The germline CDR1 and CDR2 sequences are KGHDR and SFDVKD. The CDR3 loop spans 17 amino acids.

The chain employs TRBV6-5 and TRBJ1-2; 8 positions agree with TRBD1. Germline trimming cut 2 bases from V and 3 bases from J; bases unmatched to any gene: 11. There are 17 residues in the CDR3. Looked up from germline, CDR1 is MNHEY and CDR2 is SVGAGI. CDR3 loop: CASSYHRDRRPYYGYTF. The DNA of the CDR3 is TGTGCCAGCAGTTACCACCGGGACAGGCGACCTTACTATGGCTACACCTTC.

The gene calls are TRBV12-3 or TRBV12-4 and TRBJ2-1; 14 bases match TRBD2. This CDR3 has 18 residues. Trimming took 3 bases from V and 8 from J; bases not matched to a gene: 12. The CDR3 protein is CASSFLGLAGGSFDEQFF. Written as DNA, the CDR3 is TGTGCCAGCAGTTTCCTCGGACTAGCGGGAGGAAGCTTTGATGAGCAGTTCTTC.

This clonotype was seen a single time. CDR3 sequence reads: CASSQDVGDSLTDTQYF. The CDR3 region has the DNA TGTGCCAGCAGCCAAGATGTCGGGGACAGCCTCACAGATACGCAGTATTTT. The chain employs TRBV14 and TRBJ2-3; TRBD1 matches at 7 bases. Germline CDR1 and CDR2: SGHDN and FVKESK. With V trimmed by 0 bases and J by 2 bases, 8 bases remained unmatched. The CDR3 totals 17 residues.

This clonotype was seen a handful of times. The chain recombines TRBV20-1 with TRBJ2-1; 12 nucleotides match TRBD2. Germline V lookup: CDR1 DFQATT, CDR2 SNEGSKA (reference sequence). Germline trimming cut 2 bases from V and 4 bases from J; bases unmatched to any gene: 6. This CDR3 contains 16 residues. CDR3 nucleotide sequence: TGCAGTGCTAGACCGGGACTAGCGGGTTCTTACAATGAGCAGTTCTTC. Protein: CSARPGLAGSYNEQFF.

V is TRBV19 and J is TRBJ1-3; 11 bases are shared with TRBD1. CDR3 length equals 17 residues. Losses at the gene ends were 5 bases for V and 2 bases for J; bases not matched to a gene: 8. Germline CDR1 is LNHDA and CDR2 is SQIVND (reference sequence). The CDR3 is CASSGTGGLVAGNTIYF. As DNA, the CDR3 is TGTGCCAGTAGTGGGACAGGGGGTCTAGTAGCTGGAAACACCATATATTTT.

This clonotype was recorded a few times. The chain recombines TRBV4-2 with TRBJ1-1, with D possibly being TRBD1 (6 bases). Trimming stripped 4 bases from V and 1 base from J, with 16 bases between. The CDR3 contains 16 residues. The germline gives CDR1 LGHNA, CDR2 YNFKEQ. CDR3 bases: TGTGCCAGCAGCCTAGAGGGTACAGGGAAGAACACTGAAGCTTTCTTT. Encoded protein: CASSLEGTGKNTEAFF.

The CDR3 spells CASSLGQDSYNEQFF. CDR3 sequence (DNA): TGCGCCAGCAGCTTGGGGCAGGATTCCTACAATGAGCAGTTCTTC. J is TRBJ2-1 and V is TRBV5-1; D gene unclear. Germline V gene sequence: CDR1 SGHRS, CDR2 YFSETQ. The CDR3 spans 15 residues. V lost 0 bases and J 1 base, leaving 8 bases between the germline ends.

The gene calls are TRBV4-1 and TRBJ1-6; 8 nucleotides align to TRBD1. The CDR3 is 15 amino acids. CDR1 MGHRA and CDR2 YSYEKL come from the germline V gene. V lost 3 bases, J lost 7 bases, and 5 bases stayed unmatched. The CDR3 loop reads CASSHGTGGNSPLHF. CDR3 DNA: TGCGCCAGCAGCCACGGAACAGGGGGAAATTCACCCCTCCACTTT.